A single sample is the source of the 17 T cell receptor beta chains below, sequenced in a study of glioma-infiltrating T cells after dendritic cell vaccination. TCRdb keeps only in-frame clones here, not all; method: immunoSEQ multiplex PCR. This table holds about 49,000 clones, roughly 87% found once. Sample: blood, taken before dendritic cell vaccination. These TCRs come from a human donor with glioblastoma.

The chain carries TRBV10-3 and TRBJ1-1; 7 bases align to TRBD1. The V segment lost 3 bases and the J segment 4 bases; nucleotides outside the gene matches: 11. This CDR3 is 16 amino acids long. The germline V gene encodes CDR1 ENHRY and CDR2 SYGVKD. The CDR3 DNA is TGTGCCATCAGTGACCCGATGACAGGGCGGAGCACTGAAGCTTTCTTT. Translating gives CAISDPMTGRSTEAFF.

The gene calls are TRBV4-1 and TRBJ2-3; 7 bases match TRBD2. The CDR3 is 12 residues long. The V gene end was trimmed by 6 bases and the J gene end by 13 bases; junction bases not matched to a gene: 10. Germline assignment: CDR1 MGHRA and CDR2 YSYEKL. CDR3 in amino acids: CASSSTSAGKYF. CDR3 nucleotide sequence: TGCGCCAGCAGTTCCACTAGCGCCGGGAAGTATTTT.

The gene calls are TRBV7-2 and TRBJ1-3; D gene unclear. Trimming shortened V by 3 bases and J by 3 bases, and 9 bases separated the two germline ends. The V gene's germline CDR1 is SGHTA and CDR2 FQGNSA. This CDR3 comprises 14 residues. CDR3 sequence reads: CASSFSDNGNTIYF. The CDR3 nucleotides read TGTGCCAGCAGCTTTAGCGATAATGGAAACACCATATATTTT.

The rearrangement joins TRBV19 to TRBJ1-5, with D uncertain. Per germline, CDR1 LNHDA and CDR2 SQIVND (reference sequence). Trimming removed 7 bases at V and 5 bases at J, with 9 bases between. The CDR3 consists of 12 residues. The CDR3: CASTLGDQPQHF. The CDR3 DNA sequence: TGTGCCAGTACCCTGGGCGATCAGCCCCAGCATTTT. Together with reference TRBV19 and TRBJ1-5, the CDR3 gives the full variable domain: DGGITQSPKYLFRKEGQNVTLSCEQNLNHDAMYWYRQDPGQGLRLIYYSQIVNDFQKGDIAEGYSVSREKKESFPLTVTSAQKNPTAFYLCASTLGDQPQHFGDGTRLSIL.

V usage is TRBV14 and J usage is TRBJ1-2, with unresolved D. Trimming took off 8 bases at V and 3 bases at J, with 16 bases between the two ends. This CDR3 contains 14 residues. Germline values: CDR1 SGHDN, CDR2 FVKESK. CDR3 coding DNA: TGTGCCAGCGGGCCCCTTCGGAATCACTATGGCTACACCTTC. Protein product: CASGPLRNHYGYTF.

V usage is TRBV7-9 and J usage is TRBJ1-6; 10 bases are shared with TRBD1. Germline V gives CDR1 SEHNR, CDR2 FQNEAQ (reference sequence). Trimming removed 0 bases from V and 8 bases from J; junction bases left unmatched: 1. This CDR3 has 15 amino acids. The CDR3 is CASSLAGTGDSPLHF. CDR3 coding DNA: TGTGCCAGCAGCTTAGCCGGGACAGGGGATTCACCCCTCCACTTT.

The chain uses TRBV6-5 and TRBJ2-7, with 11 positions matching TRBD2. CDR3 length: 15 amino acids. Germline CDR1 MNHEY, CDR2 SVGAGI. V lost 8 bases and J lost 6; bases outside the gene matches: 12. The CDR3 coding sequence is TGTGCCAGCCTCCCGGGACTAGCGGCCTCAGGCGAGCAGTACTTC. Translating gives CASLPGLAASGEQYF.

The V and J genes are TRBV7-2 and TRBJ2-1; TRBD1 matches 11 bases. Unmatched junction bases numbered 3, after V lost 1 base and J lost 7 bases. Germline-derived CDR1 and CDR2 are SGHTA and FQGNSA. This CDR3 is built from 15 residues. The chain's CDR3 is CASSLVGQGVNEQFF. For the CDR3, the DNA is TGTGCCAGCAGCTTAGTGGGACAGGGGGTTAATGAGCAGTTCTTC.

A single count supports this clone. One junction end does not reproduce the germline sequence, and a read error may be involved. The chain combines TRBV7-7 with TRBJ2-3, with D unclear. Germline CDR1 SSHAT, CDR2 FNYEAQ (reference sequence). This CDR3 comprises 13 residues. The CDR3 loop reads CASSPARSDTQYF. The CDR3, as DNA: TGTGCTAGCAGCCCCGCGAGATCAGATACGCAGTATTTT.

In nucleotides, the CDR3 is TGCGCCAGCAGTCAAGATAATACCGGGACAGGACCGCCCGCTTTCTTT. This codes for CASSQDNTGTGPPAFF. V and J are TRBV23-1 and TRBJ1-1, with 8 bases aligning to TRBD1. TRBV23-1 is recorded as an ORF, its role being uncertain. The junction had 16 bases not matched to a gene; V was cut back by 2 bases and J by 11 bases. This CDR3 spans 16 amino acids.

This chain joins TRBV19 and TRBJ1-1; D uncertain. V lost 1 base, J lost 3 bases, and 12 bases lay in between. CDR1 is LNHDA, CDR2 SQIVND, per germline (reference sequence). This CDR3 is 15 amino acids long. The DNA for the CDR3 is TGTGCCAGTAGTATAGCGGGTTACGGGGACACTGAAGCTTTCTTT. Encoded protein: CASSIAGYGDTEAFF.

A few counts support this clone. As DNA, the CDR3 is TGTGCCAGCAGAACCGGGACAGGAACCTCTGGGGCCAACGTCCTGACTTTC. Residues: CASRTGTGTSGANVLTF. The gene calls are TRBV27 and TRBJ2-6; the match to TRBD1 covers 8 bases. The CDR3 contains 17 residues. V shed 6 bases and J 0 bases; nucleotides not matched to a gene: 7. CDR1 is MNHEY and CDR2 is SMNVEV in the germline V gene (reference sequence). Variable domain in full (rest from reference TRBV27 and TRBJ2-6): EAQVTQNPRYLITVTGKKLTVTCSQNMNHEYMSWYRQDPGLGLRQIYYSMNVEVTDKGDVPEGYKVSRKEKRNFPLILESPSPNQTSLYFCASRTGTGTSGANVLTFGAGSRLTVL.

The rearrangement links TRBV11-2 to TRBJ1-3; 10 bases are a match to TRBD1. CDR1 and CDR2 from the germline V gene are SGHAT and FQNNGV. With 4 bases clipped from V and 4 bases from J, the junction kept 1 base outside the gene matches. This CDR3 spans 14 amino acids. Here the CDR3 reads CASSSDRGGNTIYF. DNA for the CDR3: TGTGCCAGCAGCTCGGACAGGGGGGGAAACACCATATATTTT.

The chain has TRBV30 and TRBJ1-2; tentative D call: TRBD1 (5 bases). V was clipped by 6 bases and J by 2 bases, with 16 bases between them. The CDR3 length is 14 residues. Germline CDR1 and CDR2: GTSNPN and SVGIG (reference sequence). The CDR3 nucleotides are TGTGCCTGTCACAGGAGATCGGCGAACTATGGCTACACCTTC. It specifies CACHRRSANYGYTF.

Only one count was recorded for this clone. This chain's CDR3 is CASSRATGTEPYGYTF. DNA of the CDR3: TGTGCCAGCAGCCGAGCGACAGGGACAGAACCCTATGGCTACACCTTC. The chain joins TRBV7-9 to TRBJ1-2; 7 bases fit TRBD1. The V segment lost 5 bases and the J segment 4 bases; nucleotides outside the gene matches: 13. Germline CDR1 SEHNR, CDR2 FQNEAQ (reference sequence). This CDR3 has 16 residues.

The chain joins TRBV2 to TRBJ1-1; possibly TRBD1 for D (6 bases). CDR1 is SNHLY, CDR2 FYNNEI, per germline. This CDR3 has 14 residues. The germline V and J ends were trimmed by 3 bases and 5 bases, with 13 bases remaining between them. DNA for the CDR3: TGTGCCAGCAGTGATCACAGGGCAGGGACTGAAGCTTTCTTT. Its translation is CASSDHRAGTEAFF.

CDR3 sequence reads: CASSFGTDSNQPQHF. CDR3 DNA: TGTGCCAGCAGCTTCGGGACAGATAGCAATCAGCCCCAGCATTTT. This sequence joins TRBV7-9 and TRBJ1-5; 7 nucleotides agree with TRBD1. Germline CDR1 is SEHNR and CDR2 is FQNEAQ (reference sequence). Trimming took 3 bases from V and 0 from J; bases not matched to a gene: 2. There are 15 residues in the CDR3.